These 32 T cell receptor beta chains were sequenced from one sample in a study of shared clonotypes between healthy human individuals. The protocol was immunoSEQ multiplex PCR, while the TCRdb copy is restricted to in-frame clones and leaves out a portion. This sample has about 2 million clones, with approximately 94% found just once. CD8 cells regarded as naive lacked CD45RO, were positively chosen for CCR7, and omitted terminally differentiated effector memory CD45RA+ cells. Material: naive CD8+ T cells sorted from blood. Source of these receptors: a man aged 18 to 30 in good health.

V gene TRBV6-5 combines with J gene TRBJ1-1, with D possibly being TRBD1 (5 bases). Trimming took off 0 bases at V and 10 bases at J, with 12 bases between the two ends. Germline-derived CDR1 and CDR2 are MNHEY and SVGAGI. CDR3 length equals 13 residues. CDR3 in DNA: TGTGCCAGCAGTTACTCAGGAGGGGTCGGAGCTTTCTTT. Translated: CASSYSGGVGAFF.

This chain connects TRBV19 to TRBJ1-2; maybe TRBD1 (5 bases). CDR3 length: 13 amino acids. Germline V CDR1 and CDR2: LNHDA, SQIVND (reference sequence). Trimming stripped 10 bases from V and 6 bases from J, with 18 bases between. Here the CDR3 reads CATPGRVDDGYTF. The DNA of the CDR3 is TGTGCCACCCCGGGACGCGTCGACGATGGCTACACCTTC.

V gene TRBV9 combines with J gene TRBJ2-5; 9 nucleotides line up with TRBD2. J was trimmed by 5 bases and V by 0 bases; bases with no gene match: 8. The germline CDR1 and CDR2 sequences are SGDLS and YYNGEE. This CDR3 is 16 amino acids long. Here the CDR3 DNA reads TGTGCCAGCAGCGTAGAGACTAGCGGTCGAAGGGAGACCCAGTACTTC. Protein product: CASSVETSGRRETQYF. The whole variable domain, filled in from reference TRBV9 and TRBJ2-5, reads DSGVTQTPKHLITATGQRVTLRCSPRSGDLSVYWYQQSLDQGLQFLIQYYNGEERAKGNILERFSAQQFPDLHSELNLSSLELGDSALYFCASSVETSGRRETQYFGPGTRLLVL.

V is TRBV7-8 and J is TRBJ2-7; tentative D call: TRBD1 (6 bases). V lost 2 bases to trimming and J lost 4 bases, with 15 bases between them. Germline assignment: CDR1 SGHVS and CDR2 FQNEAQ. CDR3 length: 15 amino acids. The CDR3 sequence: CASSLLGQGLYEQYF. For the CDR3, the DNA is TGTGCCAGCAGCTTACTGGGGCAGGGGTTGTACGAGCAGTACTTC.

The chain is built from TRBV5-1 and TRBJ2-1; D might be TRBD1 (6 bases). CDR3 length equals 16 residues. The germline V and J ends were trimmed by 1 base and 3 bases, with 14 bases remaining between them. The germline V gene has CDR1 SGHRS and CDR2 YFSETQ. CDR3 amino acids: CASSLSGHMIYNEQFF. CDR3 nucleotides: TGCGCCAGCAGCTTGTCGGGACACATGATCTACAATGAGCAGTTCTTC.

This clone was seen only a few times. The V call is TRBV2, the J call TRBJ2-7; D possibly corresponds to TRBD1 (6 bases). The length of the CDR3 is 11 residues. CDR1 and CDR2 from the germline V gene are SNHLY and FYNNEI. Trimming pared 3 bases from V and 6 bases from J, leaving 6 bases between. The DNA of the CDR3 is TGTGCCAGCAGTGAGGGGGCCGAGCAGTACTTC. It translates to CASSEGAEQYF. The variable domain in full, with the rest retrieved from reference TRBV2 and TRBJ2-7, is EPEVTQTPSHQVTQMGQEVILRCVPISNHLYFYWYRQILGQKVEFLVSFYNNEISEKSEIFDDQFSVERPDGSNFTLKIRSTKLEDSAMYFCASSEGAEQYFGPGTRLTVT.

With regard to this clone: The sample contains more than one DNA sequence encoding this CDR3. The rearrangement links TRBV4-1 to TRBJ2-7; TRBD1 agrees at 8 bases. Germline V gene sequence: CDR1 MGHRA, CDR2 YSYEKL. The CDR3 length is 13 residues. V lost 4 bases, J lost 3 bases, and 2 bases stayed unmatched. The CDR3 DNA sequence: TGCGCCAGCAGCCTAGGACAGGGCTACGAGCAGTACTTC. It encodes CASSLGQGYEQYF.

DNA for the CDR3: TGCGCCAGCAGCGCCCCCTGGGGGACAGACAGACCCGAGCAGTACTTC. Protein product: CASSAPWGTDRPEQYF. V and J are TRBV5-1 and TRBJ2-7, with 7 bases that match TRBD1. The V gene end was trimmed by 4 bases and the J gene end by 6 bases; junction bases not matched to a gene: 16. This CDR3 has 16 residues. Germline CDR1 and CDR2: SGHRS and YFSETQ.

The chain is built from TRBV2 and TRBJ2-7, with 9 bases identical to TRBD2. Trimming removed 2 bases from V and 5 bases from J; junction bases left unmatched: 4. Germline V CDR1 and CDR2: SNHLY, FYNNEI. CDR3 length: 14 residues. The CDR3 DNA sequence: TGTGCCAGCAGTGAAAGGTCTAGCGGGGACGAGCAGTACTTC. Protein: CASSERSSGDEQYF. The full variable domain, rest sourced from reference TRBV2 and TRBJ2-7, is EPEVTQTPSHQVTQMGQEVILRCVPISNHLYFYWYRQILGQKVEFLVSFYNNEISEKSEIFDDQFSVERPDGSNFTLKIRSTKLEDSAMYFCASSERSSGDEQYFGPGTRLTVT.

The chain recombines TRBV30 with TRBJ2-1; 11 bases align to TRBD2. J lost 3 bases, V lost 2 bases, and 12 bases had no gene match. The CDR3 extends over 18 amino acids. Germline V gene data show CDR1 as GTSNPN and CDR2 as SVGIG (reference sequence). The CDR3 DNA reads as TGTGCCTGGAGTCGTGATAGCGGGGGGGACCCCCACTACAATGAGCAGTTCTTC. Translation gives CAWSRDSGGDPHYNEQFF.

This clone was detected once. The rearrangement joins TRBV7-3 to TRBJ2-7; 7 nucleotides match TRBD1. Trimming removed 3 bases from V and 2 bases from J; junction bases left unmatched: 7. Germline V gene data show CDR1 as SGHTA and CDR2 as FQGTGA. The CDR3 runs to 15 residues. This CDR3 is CASSLYAGTAYEQYF. CDR3 in DNA: TGTGCCAGCAGCTTGTATGCCGGGACAGCCTACGAGCAGTACTTC.

As to this clone: Other DNA sequences in this sample translate to the same CDR3. J is TRBJ2-1 and V is TRBV5-1; 8 nucleotides match TRBD2. Trimming cost V 2 bases and J 2 bases; bases outside gene matches: 3. The CDR3 loop spans 15 amino acids. Germline CDR1 and CDR2: SGHRS and YFSETQ. In DNA, the CDR3 is TGCGCCAGCAGCTTCAGCGGGAGCCCCTACAATGAGCAGTTCTTC. Protein sequence: CASSFSGSPYNEQFF. Together with reference TRBV5-1 and TRBJ2-1, the CDR3 gives the full variable domain: KAGVTQTPRYLIKTRGQQVTLSCSPISGHRSVSWYQQTPGQGLQFLFEYFSETQRNKGNFPGRFSGRQFSNSRSEMNVSTLELGDSALYLCASSFSGSPYNEQFFGPGTRLTVL.

V and J are TRBV21-1 and TRBJ2-3. TRBV21-1 is reported as a pseudogene. The CDR3 consists of 16 residues. Here the CDR3 reads CASRGGPPGFTDTQYF. The CDR3 coding sequence is TGTGCCAGCAGGGGGGGCCCACCCGGGTTCACAGATACGCAGTATTTT.

This chain joins TRBV4-1 and TRBJ2-7; the match to TRBD2 covers 9 bases. This CDR3 spans 15 amino acids. From germline, CDR1 is MGHRA and CDR2 YSYEKL. The ends lost 3 bases at V and 5 bases at J; junction bases unmatched: 8. The CDR3 region is CASSHPGTSRNEQYF. The CDR3 DNA reads TGCGCCAGCAGCCACCCGGGGACTAGCAGGAACGAGCAGTACTTC.

The V and J genes are TRBV7-9 and TRBJ1-3; the match to TRBD1 covers 7 bases. The CDR3 has 16 amino acids. V gave up 4 bases and J gave up 0 bases; unmatched junction bases: 6. The germline V gene has CDR1 SEHNR and CDR2 FQNEAQ (reference sequence). This chain's CDR3 is CASSYPTGSSGNTIYF. DNA of the CDR3: TGTGCCAGCAGCTATCCGACAGGGTCCTCTGGAAACACCATATATTTT.

The table lists this clone with a count of one. The chain combines TRBV2 with TRBJ2-3; a weak D match, TRBD1 (5 bases). Trimming shortened V by 3 bases and J by 0 bases, and 13 bases separated the two germline ends. The CDR3 contains 16 residues. Germline V gives CDR1 SNHLY, CDR2 FYNNEI. This CDR3 is CASSDPGQRSTDTQYF. The CDR3 region has the DNA TGTGCCAGCAGTGATCCCGGACAAAGAAGCACAGATACGCAGTATTTT.

The J gene is TRBJ1-5, the V gene TRBV5-1; D is undetermined. The germline V and J ends were trimmed by 1 base and 5 bases, with 10 bases remaining between them. The CDR3 totals 14 residues. The germline gives CDR1 SGHRS, CDR2 YFSETQ. The CDR3 DNA is TGCGCCAGCAGCTTGAATGGGCAAGATCAGCCCCAGCATTTT. As protein: CASSLNGQDQPQHF.

As to this clone: The same CDR3 also results from other DNA sequences found in this sample. The chain uses TRBV30 and TRBJ2-7; tentative D call: TRBD2 (5 bases). With 0 bases removed from V and 4 bases from J, the gap between germline ends came to 10 bases. CDR1 is GTSNPN, CDR2 SVGIG, per germline (reference sequence). The CDR3 sequence is 13 residues long. The CDR3 DNA reads TGTGCCTGGAGTGTCGGGGAAGGATACGAGCAGTACTTC. Residues: CAWSVGEGYEQYF.

On this clone itself: The identical CDR3 is also encoded by other nucleotide sequences in the sample. The V and J genes are TRBV27 and TRBJ2-5; possible D gene TRBD1, 5 bases. Germline-derived CDR1 and CDR2 are MNHEY and SMNVEV (reference sequence). There are 13 residues in the CDR3. Trimming left V 4 bases short and J 2 bases short, with 8 bases between. The CDR3 DNA reads TGTGCCAGCAGTTGGGGCCAACAAGAGACCCAGTACTTC. This sequence encodes CASSWGQQETQYF.

J is TRBJ2-7 and V is TRBV29-1, with 16 bases that match TRBD2. Losses at the gene ends were 6 bases for V and 2 bases for J; bases not matched to a gene: 4. There are 15 residues in the CDR3. Germline V lookup: CDR1 SQVTM, CDR2 ANQGSEA. The CDR3 is CSVTGTSGGAYEQYF. The CDR3 DNA sequence: TGCAGCGTCACAGGGACTAGCGGGGGGGCCTACGAGCAGTACTTC.

The chain is built from TRBV7-9 and TRBJ2-3; the match to TRBD2 covers 9 bases. V lost 2 bases and J lost 4; bases outside the gene matches: 10. CDR1 SEHNR and CDR2 FQNEAQ come from the germline V gene (reference sequence). The CDR3 length is 17 residues. CDR3 protein: CASSLSMERGAADTQYF. CDR3 sequence (DNA): TGTGCCAGCAGCTTATCCATGGAGCGGGGGGCGGCAGATACGCAGTATTTT.

A word on this clone: The same CDR3 can be traced to other DNA sequences in this sample. The chain uses TRBV4-3 and TRBJ1-1; D call uncertain. Germline assignment: CDR1 LGHNA and CDR2 YSLEER. V lost 0 bases, J lost 0 bases, and 5 bases lay in between. This CDR3 is built from 14 residues. This chain's CDR3 is CASSQEDLNTEAFF. CDR3 DNA sequence: TGCGCCAGCAGCCAAGAAGACCTGAACACTGAAGCTTTCTTT.

This chain uses TRBV10-3 with TRBJ2-1; D uncertain. The V and J ends lost 10 bases and 9 bases respectively, with 13 bases between them. The CDR3 has 11 amino acids. Per the germline V gene, CDR1 is ENHRY and CDR2 is SYGVKD. The CDR3 bases are TGTGCCACCGCTGACGGAAGTGAGCAGTTCTTC. Protein product: CATADGSEQFF.

The chain carries TRBV30 and TRBJ2-1; the D is unclear. CDR3 length: 13 amino acids. V lost 3 bases and J lost 8, with 14 bases in between. CDR1 is GTSNPN and CDR2 is SVGIG in the germline V gene (reference sequence). The CDR3 DNA follows: TGTGCCTGGAGGGCCACCTTATTCGATGAGCAGTTCTTC. It encodes CAWRATLFDEQFF. The entire variable domain, with the rest obtained from reference TRBV30 and TRBJ2-1, is as follows: SQTIHQWPATLVQPVGSPLSLECTVEGTSNPNLYWYRQAAGRGLQLLFYSVGIGQISSEVPQNLSASRPQDRQFILSSKKLLLSDSGFYLCAWRATLFDEQFFGPGTRLTVL.

This clone came up once. The V call is TRBV7-9, the J call TRBJ2-3, with TRBD1 identical over 7 bases. Germline V gene data show CDR1 as SEHNR and CDR2 as FQNEAQ (reference sequence). V was clipped by 2 bases and J by 0 bases; unmatched bases: 8. This CDR3 spans 17 amino acids. The DNA of the CDR3 is TGTGCCAGCAGCTTACCCGGTACAGGGGTGAGCACAGATACGCAGTATTTT. Protein sequence: CASSLPGTGVSTDTQYF.

V gene TRBV19 combines with J gene TRBJ1-1; D is perhaps TRBD1 (5 bases). Trimming took 1 base from V and 0 from J, leaving 12 bases between them. CDR3 length equals 16 residues. Germline V gene sequence: CDR1 LNHDA, CDR2 SQIVND (reference sequence). The CDR3 DNA sequence: TGTGCCAGTAGTATAGTAGGGGAGGGTATGAACACTGAAGCTTTCTTT. Encoded protein: CASSIVGEGMNTEAFF.

This clone was counted a single time. Other nucleotide sequences in the sample specify the same CDR3. V usage is TRBV5-6 and J usage is TRBJ2-7, with D unresolved. In germline, CDR1 is SGHDT, CDR2 YYEEEE. The CDR3 spans 13 residues. Deletions cut 2 bases from V and 4 bases from J, with 10 bases between. The CDR3 DNA is TGTGCCAGCAGCTTTGGTACGGGTTACGAGCAGTACTTC. This gives the protein CASSFGTGYEQYF.

CDR3 amino acids: CASSFGPETQYF. The CDR3 nucleotides read TGTGCCAGCAGCTTCGGGCCGGAGACCCAGTACTTC. The chain is built from TRBV7-9 and TRBJ2-5; D ambiguous. The CDR3 runs to 12 residues. Trimming removed 3 bases at V and 5 bases at J, with 7 bases between. CDR1 and CDR2 (germline): SEHNR, FQNEAQ (reference sequence).

V and J are TRBV6-5 and TRBJ1-1; 9 bases align to TRBD1. The CDR3 loop spans 14 amino acids. The germline CDR1 and CDR2 sequences are MNHEY and SVGAGI. V gave up 5 bases and J gave up 1 base; unmatched junction bases: 2. The CDR3: CASSGDRANTEAFF. The CDR3, as DNA: TGTGCCAGCAGTGGGGACAGGGCGAACACTGAAGCTTTCTTT.

The V gene is TRBV4-3, the J gene TRBJ2-1; D tentatively fits TRBD1 or TRBD2 (5 bases each). The germline V and J ends were trimmed by 0 bases and 10 bases, with 19 bases remaining between them. The CDR3 sequence is 16 residues long. CDR1 and CDR2 from the germline V gene are LGHNA and YSLEER. Written as DNA, the CDR3 is TGCGCCAGCAGCCAAGAAGGGACCCCTTTGTTATTCGAGCAGTTCTTC. Residues: CASSQEGTPLLFEQFF.

The chain uses TRBV7-9 and TRBJ2-5, with a possible D match to TRBD2 (6 bases). Trimming took 5 bases from V and 4 from J, leaving 23 bases between them. From germline, CDR1 is SEHNR and CDR2 FQNEAQ (reference sequence). The length of the CDR3 is 17 residues. The CDR3 DNA reads TGTGCCAGCAGCCCAAGCTCCGGGAGCTACCTGGGAGAGACCCAGTACTTC. Its protein is CASSPSSGSYLGETQYF.

V usage is TRBV11-1 and J usage is TRBJ2-7, with TRBD2 identical over 14 bases. Unmatched junction bases numbered 6, after V lost 5 bases and J lost 3 bases. Germline CDR1 reads SGHAT; CDR2 reads FQDESV (reference sequence). The CDR3 spans 16 residues. The CDR3 DNA is TGTGCCAGCAGCCCTGGACTAGCGGGGGGCTACTACGAGCAGTACTTC. Its protein is CASSPGLAGGYYEQYF.